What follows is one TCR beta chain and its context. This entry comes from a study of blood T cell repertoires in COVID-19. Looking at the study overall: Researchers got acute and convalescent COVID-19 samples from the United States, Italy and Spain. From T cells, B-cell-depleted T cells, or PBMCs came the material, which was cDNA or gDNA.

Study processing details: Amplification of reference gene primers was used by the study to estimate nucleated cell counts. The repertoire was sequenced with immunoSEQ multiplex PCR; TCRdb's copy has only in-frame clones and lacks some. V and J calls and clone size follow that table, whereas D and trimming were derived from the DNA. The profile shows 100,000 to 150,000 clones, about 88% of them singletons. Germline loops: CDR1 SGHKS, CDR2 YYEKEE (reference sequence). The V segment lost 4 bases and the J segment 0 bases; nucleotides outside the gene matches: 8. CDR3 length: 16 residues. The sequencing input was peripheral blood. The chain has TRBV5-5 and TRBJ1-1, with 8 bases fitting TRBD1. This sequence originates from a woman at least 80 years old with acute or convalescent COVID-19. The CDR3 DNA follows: TGTGCCAGCAGCGCCAGCACGGGACAGGTGAACACTGAAGCTTTCTTT. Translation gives CASSASTGQVNTEAFF.